This passage covers 26 T cell receptor beta chains from one sample sequenced in a study of lymphopenia after photon versus proton radiotherapy. TCRdb's copy holds only in-frame clones and misses some; the assay was immunoSEQ multiplex PCR. Of tens of thousands of clones in the sample, more than 75% were seen once. Specimen: peripheral blood, collected from a patient treated with photon-based radiotherapy. The origin of the receptors is a woman aged 70 to 79 with pancreatic cancer.

The rearrangement uses TRBV6-6 and TRBJ1-2; 7 bases match TRBD1. J lost 6 bases, V lost 0 bases, and 7 bases had no gene match. Per the germline V gene, CDR1 is MNHNY and CDR2 is SVGAGI (reference sequence). The CDR3 is 15 residues long. The chain's CDR3 is CASSYSSGGTDGYTF. CDR3 coding DNA: TGTGCCAGCAGTTACTCGTCAGGGGGAACGGATGGCTACACCTTC.

V is TRBV4-3 and J is TRBJ2-3; D possibly uses TRBD1 or TRBD2 (5 bases each). The CDR3 is 14 amino acids. Trimming took off 0 bases at V and 4 bases at J, with 8 bases between the two ends. Germline V gene data show CDR1 as LGHNA and CDR2 as YSLEER. CDR3 nucleotide sequence: TGCGCCAGCAGCCAAGATCGGGGCGCAGATACGCAGTATTTT. Translating it yields CASSQDRGADTQYF.

V gene TRBV11-2 combines with J gene TRBJ2-1; no clear D gene. The CDR3 runs 12 residues. The V end was cut by 0 bases, the J end by 9 bases, with 6 bases between. Germline values: CDR1 SGHAT, CDR2 FQNNGV. CDR3 amino acids: CASSLEIAEQFF. CDR3 DNA sequence: TGTGCCAGCAGCTTAGAAATAGCTGAGCAGTTCTTC.

A word on this clone: In the same sample, other DNA sequences code for this CDR3. In nucleotides, the CDR3 is TGCAGTGCTAGAAGAGAGACCCAGTACTTC. Translation: CSARRETQYF. The V and J genes are TRBV20-1 and TRBJ2-5; D gene ambiguous. With 2 bases removed from V and 4 bases from J, the gap between germline ends came to 2 bases. The CDR3 consists of 10 residues. In germline, CDR1 is DFQATT, CDR2 SNEGSKA (reference sequence).

This chain connects TRBV14 to TRBJ2-3; 7 bases line up with TRBD2. CDR1 and CDR2 from the germline V gene are SGHDN and FVKESK. J gave up 0 bases and V 1 base, and 4 bases lay outside the gene matches. This CDR3 is built from 16 residues. CDR3 DNA: TGTGCCAGCAGCCAAGGAGCGGGATCTAGCACAGATACGCAGTATTTT. Amino acid sequence: CASSQGAGSSTDTQYF.

V is TRBV30 and J is TRBJ2-3; tentatively, D is TRBD2 (5 bases). The CDR3 is 12 residues long. Between the trimmed V and J ends, which lost 3 bases and 10 bases, there was a span of 14 bases. Germline V CDR1 and CDR2: GTSNPN, SVGIG (reference sequence). The CDR3 coding sequence is TGTGCCTGGAGACGGGATAGCAAGGCGCAGTATTTT. Translated, it gives CAWRRDSKAQYF.

The chain uses TRBV5-6 and TRBJ1-5; TRBD1 is a possible D gene (6 bases). The CDR3 runs 15 residues. Germline V CDR1 and CDR2: SGHDT, YYEEEE. Trimming cost V 1 base and J 2 bases, with 10 bases left between them. The CDR3, as DNA: TGTGCCAGCAGCTTGCAGGGGATGCGCAATCAGCCCCAGCATTTT. Amino acid sequence: CASSLQGMRNQPQHF.

CDR3 protein: CASRAISSRFF. The CDR3 DNA is TGTGCCAGCAGGGCGATCAGCTCTCGGTTCTTC. The J gene is TRBJ2-1, the V gene TRBV2; D not certain. V was shortened by 6 bases and J by 15 bases, with 15 bases between the two germline ends. Germline-derived CDR1 and CDR2 are SNHLY and FYNNEI. The CDR3 runs 11 residues.

CDR3 sequence: CASSPDYYNEQFF. CDR3 nucleotides: TGCGCCAGCAGCCCAGACTACTACAATGAGCAGTTCTTC. V and J are TRBV5-1 and TRBJ2-1, with TRBD2 as a possible D gene (5 bases). The CDR3 runs to 13 residues. Germline CDR1 reads SGHRS; CDR2 reads YFSETQ. V dropped 4 bases and J dropped 3 bases, with 8 bases sitting between them.

The chain carries TRBV7-2 and TRBJ2-2; D unclear. The CDR3 totals 14 residues. V was cut by 7 bases and J by 6 bases, with 15 bases left in between. The germline gives CDR1 SGHTA, CDR2 FQGNSA. In DNA, the CDR3 is TGTGCCAGCACCAAGGGATTTCGTCCCGGGGAGCTGTTTTTT. Translation gives CASTKGFRPGELFF.

This clone appeared a single time. The chain has TRBV29-1 and TRBJ1-1; TRBD1 agrees at 8 bases. CDR1 and CDR2 (germline): SQVTM, ANQGSEA. Germline trimming cut 3 bases from V and 11 bases from J; bases unmatched to any gene: 8. The CDR3 has 12 amino acids. This CDR3 reads CSVDDRTGRAFF. CDR3 DNA: TGCAGCGTTGATGACCGGACAGGGAGGGCTTTCTTT.

This chain connects TRBV18 to TRBJ1-3; a weak D match, TRBD1 (6 bases). V lost 4 bases to trimming and J lost 4 bases, with 14 bases between them. CDR1 is KGHSH, CDR2 LQKENI, per germline. CDR3 length: 15 amino acids. CDR3 sequence: CASSRQQGEGNTIYF. The CDR3 DNA follows: TGTGCCAGCTCACGACAACAGGGCGAGGGAAACACCATATATTTT.

The V gene is TRBV5-8, the J gene TRBJ2-1; D unresolved. Deletions cut 4 bases from V and 1 base from J, with 9 bases between. The germline gives CDR1 SGHTS, CDR2 YDEGEE. The CDR3 runs 14 residues. For the CDR3, the DNA is TGTGCCAGCAGCCCCGGACGGTCCTACAATGAGCAGTTCTTC. This gives the protein CASSPGRSYNEQFF.

The CDR3 DNA is TGTGCCAGCAGACTGACAGGGGACTATAATGAAAAACTGTTTTTT. It encodes CASRLTGDYNEKLFF. The gene calls are TRBV7-2 and TRBJ1-4, with TRBD1 matching 8 bases. Germline CDR1 and CDR2: SGHTA and FQGNSA. The CDR3 length is 15 residues. J gave up 4 bases and V 6 bases, and 7 bases lay outside the gene matches.

This clone was observed a single time. The V gene is TRBV7-9, the J gene TRBJ1-4, with D hard to call. Germline values: CDR1 SEHNR, CDR2 FQNEAQ (reference sequence). V was trimmed by 5 bases and J by 0 bases, leaving 13 bases between them. The CDR3 loop spans 16 amino acids. CDR3 amino acids: CASSVFLGTTNEKLFF. CDR3 coding DNA: TGTGCCAGCAGCGTCTTCCTGGGGACAACTAATGAAAAACTGTTTTTT.

The V and J genes are TRBV11-2 and TRBJ2-7; 7 bases agree with TRBD2. The J segment lost 3 bases and the V segment lost 6 bases, leaving 14 bases of the junction unmatched. In germline, CDR1 is SGHAT, CDR2 FQNNGV. The CDR3 is made up of 16 amino acids. CDR3 coding DNA: TGTGCCAGCAGGCTGCTTAGGGAGGGAATCCGCTACGAGCAGTACTTC. It yields the protein CASRLLREGIRYEQYF.

V and J are TRBV19 and TRBJ2-2, with 7 bases aligning to TRBD2. Germline-derived CDR1 and CDR2 are LNHDA and SQIVND (reference sequence). The CDR3 is 16 residues long. J gave up 5 bases and V 5 bases, and 11 bases lay outside the gene matches. This chain's CDR3 is CASSARLAGGTGELFF. As DNA, the CDR3 is TGTGCCAGTAGTGCCAGACTAGCCGGAGGGACCGGGGAGCTGTTTTTT. The full variable domain, rest sourced from reference TRBV19 and TRBJ2-2, is DGGITQSPKYLFRKEGQNVTLSCEQNLNHDAMYWYRQDPGQGLRLIYYSQIVNDFQKGDIAEGYSVSREKKESFPLTVTSAQKNPTAFYLCASSARLAGGTGELFFGEGSRLTVL.

The genes are TRBV4-1 and TRBJ2-5; a possible D gene is TRBD1 (5 bases). Germline-derived CDR1 and CDR2 are MGHRA and YSYEKL. The CDR3 sequence is 15 residues long. V lost 1 base and J 1 base, leaving 10 bases between the germline ends. The CDR3 region has the DNA TGCGCCAGCAGCCAAGTCGAAGGGGCCCAAGAGACCCAGTACTTC. It translates to CASSQVEGAQETQYF.

The chain employs TRBV29-1 and TRBJ1-1; D may be TRBD1 (6 bases). Trimming removed 3 bases from V and 5 bases from J, with 16 bases in between. The CDR3 loop spans 14 amino acids. CDR1 and CDR2 from the germline V gene are SQVTM and ANQGSEA. The CDR3 DNA follows: TGCAGCGTTGATGGACGGGGGGCGCGGACTGAAGCTTTCTTT. Protein product: CSVDGRGARTEAFF.

This clone occurred once. The CDR3 spells CASSPPEGQGAYEQYF. DNA for the CDR3: TGTGCCAGCTCACCACCGGAGGGACAGGGGGCCTACGAGCAGTACTTC. The chain uses TRBV18 and TRBJ2-7; TRBD1 matches at 11 bases. Germline CDR1 reads KGHSH; CDR2 reads LQKENI. J lost 2 bases, V lost 0 bases, and 3 bases had no gene match. The CDR3 spans 16 residues.

The chain joins TRBV19 to TRBJ1-3; tentatively, D is TRBD1 (5 bases). The CDR3 is 15 amino acids. Germline CDR1 and CDR2: LNHDA and SQIVND (reference sequence). Trimming shortened V by 8 bases and J by 1 base, and 15 bases separated the two germline ends. The CDR3 is CASSSRQGSGNTIYF. CDR3 bases: TGTGCCAGTTCTTCGCGGCAGGGATCTGGAAACACCATATATTTT.

Only one count was recorded for this clone. J is TRBJ2-5 and V is TRBV10-3, with 11 bases that match TRBD2. CDR3 length: 17 amino acids. Germline loops: CDR1 ENHRY, CDR2 SYGVKD. Trimming cost V 3 bases and J 4 bases; bases outside gene matches: 10. The CDR3 nucleotides read TGTGCCATCAGTGACATAACTAGCGGGAGAACTGGAGAGACCCAGTACTTC. This encodes CAISDITSGRTGETQYF.

This chain joins TRBV19 and TRBJ2-6, with D perhaps assigned TRBD1 or TRBD2 (6 bases each). This CDR3 is built from 16 residues. CDR1 LNHDA and CDR2 SQIVND come from the germline V gene (reference sequence). Trimming cost V 2 bases and J 3 bases, with 11 bases left between them. The CDR3 here is CASSIWGAVGANVLTF. DNA of the CDR3: TGTGCCAGTAGTATATGGGGGGCGGTTGGGGCCAACGTCCTGACTTTC.

The chain is built from TRBV19 and TRBJ1-5; 9 bases fit TRBD1. The CDR3 length is 14 residues. CDR1 and CDR2 from the germline V gene are LNHDA and SQIVND (reference sequence). With 7 bases clipped from V and 2 bases from J, the junction kept 3 bases outside the gene matches. The CDR3 DNA reads as TGTGCCAGTAATGGACAGGGGCGCAATCAGCCCCAGCATTTT. Amino acid sequence: CASNGQGRNQPQHF.

The chain is built from TRBV5-8 and TRBJ2-2; 12 bases are shared with TRBD2. J gave up 4 bases and V 4 bases, and 5 bases lay outside the gene matches. This CDR3 region has 16 residues. CDR1 and CDR2 from the germline V gene are SGHTS and YDEGEE. CDR3 region: CASSLRTSGTTGELFF. CDR3 coding DNA: TGTGCCAGCAGCCTGAGGACTAGCGGGACCACCGGGGAGCTGTTTTTT.

V gene TRBV19 combines with J gene TRBJ1-1; D is ambiguous. CDR1 is LNHDA, CDR2 SQIVND, per germline (reference sequence). Trimming stripped 0 bases from V and 1 base from J, with 3 bases between. CDR3 length equals 13 residues. The DNA for the CDR3 is TGTGCCAGTAGTATAGACGGGAACACTGAAGCTTTCTTT. Encoded protein: CASSIDGNTEAFF.